Sequencing of this TCR beta chain was carried out in a study of T cell responses to AZD1222 COVID-19 vaccine. General observations from the study: CD4 TCRs associated with vaccination spanned spike, dominating at 160-218 and 743-854. The number of AZD1222 recipients seropositive at baseline was only 6 or 7. The donor group comprised mostly white British people and more females; the analysis possibly underestimated clonal diversity. An increase in Spike-specific TCR breadth and depth was observed after two AZD1222 doses.

Points on this clone: Its specificity is not known.

Assay used: immunoSEQ multiplex PCR; TCRdb lists only in-frame clones, some missing. The table lists 150,000 to 200,000 clones, 75% to 90% of them singletons. CDR1 is SGHVS, CDR2 FQNEAQ, per germline. The V end was cut by 1 base, the J end by 6 bases, with 9 bases between. The CDR3 extends over 13 amino acids. J is TRBJ1-2 and V is TRBV7-8; D is possibly TRBD1 (6 bases). This sequence originates from an adult in good health. Specimen: peripheral blood, collected on day 0 of MenACWY control vaccination. The CDR3 nucleotides read TGTGCCAGCAGCTTAGGGACAGAGCATGGCTACACCTTC. Its translation: CASSLGTEHGYTF.